The clone carrying this T cell receptor beta chain was recorded only once. Antigen specificity is unknown. Germline V gene sequence: CDR1 MNHEY, CDR2 SMNVEV (reference sequence). Trimming pared 2 bases from V and 4 bases from J, leaving 9 bases between. This CDR3 is 13 amino acids long. The study pooled second doses at about 4 or about 12 weeks. These data are taken from a study of T cell responses to AZD1222 COVID-19 vaccine. Notes on the study in general: Just five or six AZD1222 recipients tested seropositive at baseline.

Method: immunoSEQ multiplex PCR; TCRdb's copy keeps in-frame clones and lacks some. The table has 60,000 to 75,000 clones, around 80% seen once. The receptor was derived from an adult who received the AZD1222 COVID-19 vaccine. The sample consisted of peripheral blood, taken 28 days after the second AZD1222 dose. V gene TRBV27 combines with J gene TRBJ2-7; D is unclear. CDR3 loop: CASSLTSSYEQYF. Here the CDR3 DNA reads TGTGCCAGCAGTTTAACTTCATCTTACGAGCAGTACTTC.